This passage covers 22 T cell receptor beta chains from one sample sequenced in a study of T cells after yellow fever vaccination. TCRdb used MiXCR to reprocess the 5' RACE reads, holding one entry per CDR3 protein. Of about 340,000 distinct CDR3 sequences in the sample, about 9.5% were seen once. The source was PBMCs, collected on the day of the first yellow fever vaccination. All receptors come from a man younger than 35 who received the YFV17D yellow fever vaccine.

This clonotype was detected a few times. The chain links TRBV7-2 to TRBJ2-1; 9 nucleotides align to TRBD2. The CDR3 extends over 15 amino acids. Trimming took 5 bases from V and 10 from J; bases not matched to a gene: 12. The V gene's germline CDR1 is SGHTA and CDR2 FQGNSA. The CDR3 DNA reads TGTGCCAGCAGCATTGTAGTGGCTAGCGGGGACGAGCAGTTCTTC. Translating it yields CASSIVVASGDEQFF.

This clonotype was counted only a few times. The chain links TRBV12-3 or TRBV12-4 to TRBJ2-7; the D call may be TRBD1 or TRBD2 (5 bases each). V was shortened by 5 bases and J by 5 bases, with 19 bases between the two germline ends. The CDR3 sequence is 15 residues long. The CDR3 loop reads CASSGAGGTGDEQYF. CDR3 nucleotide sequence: TGTGCCAGCAGTGGGGCCGGAGGTACAGGAGACGAGCAGTACTTC.

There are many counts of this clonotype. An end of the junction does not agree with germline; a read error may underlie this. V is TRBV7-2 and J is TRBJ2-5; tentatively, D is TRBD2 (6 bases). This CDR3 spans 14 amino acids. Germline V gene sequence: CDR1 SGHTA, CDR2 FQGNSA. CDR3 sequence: CASSSGTHQENQYF. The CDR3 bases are TGTGCCAGCAGCTCCGGGACTCATCAAGAGAACCAGTACTTC.

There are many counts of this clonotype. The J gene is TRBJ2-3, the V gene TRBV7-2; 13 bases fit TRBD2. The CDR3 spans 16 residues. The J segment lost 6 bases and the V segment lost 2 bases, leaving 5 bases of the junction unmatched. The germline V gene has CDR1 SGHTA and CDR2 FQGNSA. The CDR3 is CASSLTGTSGVDTQYF. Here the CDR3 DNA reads TGTGCCAGCAGCTTAACCGGGACTAGCGGGGTGGATACGCAGTATTTT.

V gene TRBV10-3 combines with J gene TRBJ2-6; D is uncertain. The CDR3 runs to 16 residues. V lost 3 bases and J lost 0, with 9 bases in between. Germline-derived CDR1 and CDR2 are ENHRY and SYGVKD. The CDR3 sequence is CAISESGYSGANVLTF. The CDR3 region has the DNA TGTGCCATCAGTGAAAGTGGGTACTCTGGGGCCAACGTCCTGACTTTC.

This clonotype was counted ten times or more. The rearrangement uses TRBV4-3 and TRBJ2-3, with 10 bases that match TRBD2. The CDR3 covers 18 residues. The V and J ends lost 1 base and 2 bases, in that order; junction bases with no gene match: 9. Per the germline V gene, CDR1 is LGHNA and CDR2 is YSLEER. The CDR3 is CASSQAHQRGGLTDTQYF. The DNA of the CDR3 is TGCGCCAGCAGCCAAGCCCACCAGCGGGGGGGCCTCACAGATACGCAGTATTTT.

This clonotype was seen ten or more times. CDR3 DNA sequence: TGCGCCAGCAGCCAAACTACCCAGACGGGACCGCCATACAATGAGCAGTTCTTC. Translation gives CASSQTTQTGPPYNEQFF. The V gene is TRBV5-1, the J gene TRBJ2-1; D tentatively fits TRBD1 or TRBD2 (5 bases each). The CDR3 runs 18 residues. The germline gives CDR1 SGHRS, CDR2 YFSETQ. V was pared by 4 bases and J by 4 bases, with 24 bases between.

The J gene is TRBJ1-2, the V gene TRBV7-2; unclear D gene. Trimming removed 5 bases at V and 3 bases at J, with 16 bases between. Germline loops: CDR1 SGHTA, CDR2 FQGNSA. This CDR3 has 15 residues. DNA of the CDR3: TGTGCCAGCAGCCCGCAAGAAGGTCGAGACTATGGCTACACCTTC. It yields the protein CASSPQEGRDYGYTF.

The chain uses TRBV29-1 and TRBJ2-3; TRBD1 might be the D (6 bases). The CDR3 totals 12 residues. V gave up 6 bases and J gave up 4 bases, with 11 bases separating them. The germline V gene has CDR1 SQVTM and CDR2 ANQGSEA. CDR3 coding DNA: TGCAGCGTAGCCAGGGGATCAGATACGCAGTATTTT. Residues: CSVARGSDTQYF.

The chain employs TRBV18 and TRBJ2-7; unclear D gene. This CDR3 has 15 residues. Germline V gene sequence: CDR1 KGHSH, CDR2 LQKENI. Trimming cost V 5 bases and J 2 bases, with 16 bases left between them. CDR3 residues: CASSTLRPRTYEQYF. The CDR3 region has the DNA TGTGCCAGCTCAACTTTGAGACCGAGAACCTACGAGCAGTACTTC. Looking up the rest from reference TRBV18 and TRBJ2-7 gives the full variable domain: NAGVMQNPRHLVRRRGQEARLRCSPMKGHSHVYWYRQLPEEGLKFMVYLQKENIIDESGMPKERFSAEFPKEGPSILRIQQVVRGDSAAYFCASSTLRPRTYEQYFGPGTRLTVT.

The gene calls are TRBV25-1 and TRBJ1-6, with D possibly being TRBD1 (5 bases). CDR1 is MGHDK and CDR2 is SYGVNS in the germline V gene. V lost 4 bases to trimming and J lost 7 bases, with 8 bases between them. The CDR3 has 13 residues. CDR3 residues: CASSATENSPLHF. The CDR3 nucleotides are TGTGCCAGCAGTGCGACAGAAAATTCACCCCTCCACTTT.

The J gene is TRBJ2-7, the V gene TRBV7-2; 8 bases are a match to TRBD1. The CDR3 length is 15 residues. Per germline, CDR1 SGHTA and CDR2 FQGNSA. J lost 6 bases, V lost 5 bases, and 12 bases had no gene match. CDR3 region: CASSPDRGQLGEQYF. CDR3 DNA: TGTGCCAGCAGCCCCGACAGGGGCCAGCTCGGCGAGCAGTACTTC.

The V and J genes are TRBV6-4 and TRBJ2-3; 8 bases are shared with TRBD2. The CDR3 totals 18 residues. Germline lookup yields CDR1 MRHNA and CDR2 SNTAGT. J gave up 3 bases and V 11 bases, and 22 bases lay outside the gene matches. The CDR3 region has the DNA TGTGCCTTCAGCCCTGTCCTATTCGGGGGGGGGATTACAGATACGCAGTATTTT. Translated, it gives CAFSPVLFGGGITDTQYF.

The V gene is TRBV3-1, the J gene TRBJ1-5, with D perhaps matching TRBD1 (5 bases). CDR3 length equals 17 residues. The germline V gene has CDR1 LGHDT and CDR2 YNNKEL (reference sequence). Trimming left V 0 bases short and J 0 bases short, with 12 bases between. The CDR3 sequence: CASSQDPGRDSNQPQHF. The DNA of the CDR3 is TGTGCCAGCAGCCAAGATCCGGGCAGGGATAGCAATCAGCCCCAGCATTTT.

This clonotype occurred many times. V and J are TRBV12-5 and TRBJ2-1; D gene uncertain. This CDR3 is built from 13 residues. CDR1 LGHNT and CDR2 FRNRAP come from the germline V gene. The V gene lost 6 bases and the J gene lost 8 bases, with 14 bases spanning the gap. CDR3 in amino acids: CASGLLPRDEQFF. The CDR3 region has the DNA TGTGCTAGTGGCCTCTTACCACGGGATGAGCAGTTCTTC.

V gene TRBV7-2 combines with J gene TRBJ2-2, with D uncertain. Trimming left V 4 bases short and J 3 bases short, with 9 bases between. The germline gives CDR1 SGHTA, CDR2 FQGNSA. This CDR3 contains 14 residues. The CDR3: CASSSFYDTGELFF. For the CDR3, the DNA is TGTGCCAGCAGCTCATTCTACGACACCGGGGAGCTGTTTTTT.

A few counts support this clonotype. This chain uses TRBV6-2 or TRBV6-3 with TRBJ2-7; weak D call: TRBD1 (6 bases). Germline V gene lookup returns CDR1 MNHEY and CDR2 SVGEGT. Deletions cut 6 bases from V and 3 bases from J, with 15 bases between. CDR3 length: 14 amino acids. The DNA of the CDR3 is TGTGCCAGCAGCCTTCGACAGGTGGGCTACGAGCAGTACGTC. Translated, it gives CASSLRQVGYEQYV.

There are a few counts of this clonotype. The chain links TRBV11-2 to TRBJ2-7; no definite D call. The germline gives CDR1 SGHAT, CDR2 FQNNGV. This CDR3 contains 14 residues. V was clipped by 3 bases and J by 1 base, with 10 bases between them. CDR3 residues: CASSLMTESYEQYF. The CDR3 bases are TGTGCCAGCAGCTTGATGACCGAGTCCTACGAGCAGTACTTC.

The CDR3 region is CASSLDYLNTGELFF. The CDR3 nucleotides read TGTGCCAGCAGCTTGGACTACCTGAACACCGGGGAGCTGTTTTTT. This rearrangement joins TRBV5-4 to TRBJ2-2; no definite D call. The V gene lost 0 bases and the J gene lost 1 base, with 7 bases spanning the gap. The CDR3 is made up of 15 amino acids. Germline V gene sequence: CDR1 SGHNT, CDR2 YYREEE (reference sequence). The entire variable domain, with the rest obtained from reference TRBV5-4 and TRBJ2-2, is as follows: ETGVTQSPTHLIKTRGQQVTLRCSSQSGHNTVSWYQQALGQGPQFIFQYYREEENGRGNFPPRFSGLQFPNYSSELNVNALELDDSALYLCASSLDYLNTGELFFGEGSRLTVL.

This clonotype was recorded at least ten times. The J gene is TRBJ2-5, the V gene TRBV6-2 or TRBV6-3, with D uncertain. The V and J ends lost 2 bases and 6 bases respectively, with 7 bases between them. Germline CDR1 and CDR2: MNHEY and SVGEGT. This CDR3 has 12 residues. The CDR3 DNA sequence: TGTGCCAGCAGTTACCCGGAACAGACCCAGTACTTC. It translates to CASSYPEQTQYF.

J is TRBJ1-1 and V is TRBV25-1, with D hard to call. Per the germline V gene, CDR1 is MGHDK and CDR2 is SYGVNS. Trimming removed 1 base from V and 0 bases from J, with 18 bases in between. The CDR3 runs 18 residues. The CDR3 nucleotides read TGTGCCAGCAGTGAATTGATCCTAAGAAGAGGGATGAACACTGAAGCTTTCTTT. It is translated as CASSELILRRGMNTEAFF.

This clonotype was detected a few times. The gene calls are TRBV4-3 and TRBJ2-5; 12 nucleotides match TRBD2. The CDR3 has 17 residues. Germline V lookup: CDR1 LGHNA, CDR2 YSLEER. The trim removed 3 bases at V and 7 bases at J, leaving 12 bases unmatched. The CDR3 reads CASSHGLAGTTTGTQYF. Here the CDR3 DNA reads TGCGCCAGCAGCCACGGACTAGCGGGGACAACTACGGGGACCCAGTACTTC.